Given below is one TCR beta chain in context. Its specificity is unknown. TCRdb ran MiXCR on the RT-PCR reads and lists one entry per CDR3 protein. Of 500,000 to 550,000 distinct CDR3 sequences listed, roughly 25% are singletons. The sample comes from a study of response to subunit inactivated influenza vaccine. The CDR3 has 15 residues. Germline CDR1 reads LGHNA; CDR2 reads YSLEER. The trim removed 1 base at V and 5 bases at J, leaving 5 bases unmatched. Study-wide results and limits: The authors suggested that few new T cells are recruited per seasonal influenza vaccination.

In addition, the sample was reused for a study of T cells expressing NK-cell markers. That work contributes: UMIs were included in TCR beta cDNA generated by 5'RACE template switching. Sorted CD3+CD56-NKG2C+, CD3+CD56+NKG2C+ and CD3+CD56+NKG2C- T cells supplied the TCR beta repertoires. HCMV seropositivity characterized seven of the eight sequenced donors, and seronegativity one. These same clonotypes (in four donors) also led the CD3+CD56-NKG2C+ fraction.

The receptor comes from a man aged 50-59 years who received an inactivated influenza vaccine. The sequencing used CD4+ T cells sorted from PBMCs, collected roughly 12 days after vaccination. The chain combines TRBV4-3 with TRBJ2-3; 8 nucleotides agree with TRBD2. CDR3 region: CASSQGGSGEDTQYF. The DNA of the CDR3 is TGCGCCAGCAGCCAAGGGGGTAGCGGGGAAGATACGCAGTATTTT.